This T cell receptor (beta chain) was captured by sequencing in a study of blood T cell repertoires in COVID-19. Study overall: Sample material is recorded as cDNA or gDNA derived from T cells, B-cell-depleted T cells, or PBMCs.

In the study's own analysis: The authors estimated nucleated cell counts from reference gene primer amplification. Produced via immunoSEQ multiplex PCR; TCRdb's table is partial and in-frame only. D and trimming come from the DNA, and the V and J calls and clone size come from that table. Of approximately 230,000 clones listed, 80% to 95% are singletons. All enrollees were roughly 18 to 100 years old and from under 25 US areas. Allocation to cohorts depended on clinical history reported by the participants. This receptor was taken from a woman younger than 30 who had recovered from COVID-19. The specimen was PBMCs or T cells enriched from blood (not recorded which).

DNA for the CDR3: TGCGCCAGCAGCTTGGTCGGGACAGCCTATGGCTACACCTTC. It encodes CASSLVGTAYGYTF. This chain uses TRBV5-1 with TRBJ1-2, with 7 bases matching TRBD1. The CDR3 has 14 amino acids. CDR1 and CDR2 from the germline V gene are SGHRS and YFSETQ. V trimming: 0 bases; J trimming: 4 bases; junction bases outside the gene matches: 3.